These 7 T cell receptor beta chains share one sample of origin, sequenced in a study of T cells in Graves' hyperthyroidism and ophthalmopathy (dated by TCRdb to between 2017 and 2020). The library was prepared using multiplex PCR. TCRdb shows the sequencer as Illumina HiSeq 2000. Amplification of TCR beta CDR3 regions was carried out from RNA transcripts. The TCR CDR3 was subjected to a first round of RT-PCR using the HTBI primer set and the Qiagen OneStep RT-PCR kit. In-frame beta chains were kept once TCRdb had trimmed the public reads at Q25 with fastp and called clones with MiXCR. For every CDR3 protein sequence, its rows merge into one entry that carries the most common genes and DNA. Recorded for this sample are nearly 600,000 distinct CDR3 sequences; 14% of them occurred a single time. The top ten clonotypes cover 7.1% of the sample. The sample consisted of blood. These receptor sequences come from a woman between 18 and 29 years old with Graves' ophthalmopathy.

This rearrangement joins TRBV12-5 to TRBJ1-1; 11 positions match TRBD1. This CDR3 is built from 14 residues. V shed 8 bases and J 6 bases; nucleotides not matched to a gene: 8. The germline V gene has CDR1 LGHNT and CDR2 FRNRAP. The DNA of the CDR3 is TGTGCTAGTCGGAGGGGACAGGGGGTGGCTGAAGCTTTCTTT. Translation gives CASRRGQGVAEAFF.

This clonotype was detected once. A much more abundant neighbour one base away suggests this may be a read error. V and J are TRBV7-2 and TRBJ1-6; TRBD1 matches at 11 bases. The CDR3 spans 16 residues. Germline V gives CDR1 SGHTA, CDR2 FQGNSA. Germline trimming cut 4 bases from V and 5 bases from J; bases unmatched to any gene: 4. CDR3 region: CASSSGDRGDNSPLHF. In nucleotides, the CDR3 is TGTGCCAGCAGCTCTGGGGACAGGGGGGATAATTCACCCCTCCACTTT.

In its sample, this clonotype was seen many times. The CDR3, as DNA: TGTGCCAGCAGTTTAGAGGGACAGTCCCGCTATGGCTACACCTTC. Translated: CASSLEGQSRYGYTF. The genes are TRBV12-3 or TRBV12-4 and TRBJ1-2, with 7 bases lining up with TRBD1. V lost 1 base and J lost 4; bases outside the gene matches: 6. This CDR3 is built from 15 residues.

The chain has TRBV6-1 and TRBJ1-4, with 8 bases matching TRBD1. Trimming removed 5 bases from V and 12 bases from J; junction bases left unmatched: 8. The CDR3 is 13 amino acids. CDR1 is MNHNS and CDR2 is SASEGT in the germline V gene. CDR3 in amino acids: CASSLGQGKELFF. The CDR3 coding sequence is TGTGCCAGCAGTCTTGGACAGGGAAAAGAACTGTTTTTT.

This clonotype was counted ten times or more. J is TRBJ2-1 and V is TRBV7-8; TRBD2 is a possible D gene (6 bases). CDR1 and CDR2 (germline): SGHVS, FQNEAQ. V dropped 7 bases and J dropped 3 bases, with 19 bases sitting between them. CDR3 length equals 16 residues. The CDR3 reads CASTSPRGGDYNEQFF. The CDR3 bases are TGTGCCAGCACCTCCCCGCGGGGCGGGGACTACAATGAGCAGTTCTTC.

This clonotype was seen ten or more times. This chain links TRBV7-6 with TRBJ1-6; D uncertain. The CDR3 length is 17 residues. Trimming shortened V by 2 bases and J by 9 bases, and 20 bases separated the two germline ends. The germline gives CDR1 SGHVS, CDR2 FNYEAQ. CDR3 sequence reads: CASSLYTEGAGGSPLHF. The CDR3 DNA sequence: TGTGCCAGCAGCTTATATACTGAGGGCGCGGGCGGTTCACCCCTCCACTTT. Looking up the rest from reference TRBV7-6 and TRBJ1-6 gives the full variable domain: GAGVSQSPRYKVTKRGQDVALRCDPISGHVSLYWYRQALGQGPEFLTYFNYEAQQDKSGLPNDRFSAERPEGSISTLTIQRTEQRDSAMYRCASSLYTEGAGGSPLHFGNGTRLTVT.

In this sample, this clonotype turned up many times. This chain's CDR3 is CASSLSRMNTEAFF. CDR3 coding DNA: TGTGCCAGCAGCTTATCCAGGATGAACACTGAAGCTTTCTTT. The chain is built from TRBV7-9 and TRBJ1-1; D remains unclear. The CDR3 has 14 amino acids. Germline V gives CDR1 SEHNR, CDR2 FQNEAQ (reference sequence). V was trimmed by 2 bases and J by 0 bases, leaving 7 bases between them.